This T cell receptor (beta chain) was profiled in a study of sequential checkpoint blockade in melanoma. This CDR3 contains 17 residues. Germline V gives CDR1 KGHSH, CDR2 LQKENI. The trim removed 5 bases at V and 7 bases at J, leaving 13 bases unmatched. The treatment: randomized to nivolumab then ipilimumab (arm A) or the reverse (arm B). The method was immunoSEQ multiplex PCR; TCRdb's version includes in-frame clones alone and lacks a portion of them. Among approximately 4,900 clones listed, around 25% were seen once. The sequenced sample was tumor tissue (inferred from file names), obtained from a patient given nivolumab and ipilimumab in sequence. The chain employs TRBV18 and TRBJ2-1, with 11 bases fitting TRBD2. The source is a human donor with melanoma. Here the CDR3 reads CASSTLATSGSWNEQFF. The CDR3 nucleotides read TGTGCCAGCTCAACATTGGCCACTAGCGGGAGTTGGAATGAGCAGTTCTTC.